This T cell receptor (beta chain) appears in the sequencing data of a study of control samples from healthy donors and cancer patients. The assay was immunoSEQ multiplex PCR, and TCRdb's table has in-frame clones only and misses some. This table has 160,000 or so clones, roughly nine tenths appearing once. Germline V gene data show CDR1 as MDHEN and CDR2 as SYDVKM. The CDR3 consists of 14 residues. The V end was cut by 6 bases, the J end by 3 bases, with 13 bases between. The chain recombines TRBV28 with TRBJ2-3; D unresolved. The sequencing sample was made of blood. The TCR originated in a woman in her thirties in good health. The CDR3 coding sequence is TGTGCCAGCAGCCCCCTTTTAGAAACAGATACGCAGTATTTT. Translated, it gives CASSPLLETDTQYF.